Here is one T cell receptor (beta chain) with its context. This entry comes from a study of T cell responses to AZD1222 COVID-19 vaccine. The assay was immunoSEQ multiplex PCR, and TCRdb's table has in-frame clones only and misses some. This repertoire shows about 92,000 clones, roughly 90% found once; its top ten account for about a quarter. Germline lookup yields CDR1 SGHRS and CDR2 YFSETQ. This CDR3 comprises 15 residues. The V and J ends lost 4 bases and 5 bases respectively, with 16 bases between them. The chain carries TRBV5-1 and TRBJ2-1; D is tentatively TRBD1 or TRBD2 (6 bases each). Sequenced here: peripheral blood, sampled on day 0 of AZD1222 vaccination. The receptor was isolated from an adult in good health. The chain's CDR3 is CASSTQGRTHNEQFF. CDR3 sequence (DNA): TGCGCCAGCAGCACTCAGGGGAGGACACACAATGAGCAGTTCTTC. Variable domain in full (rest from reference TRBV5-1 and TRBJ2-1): KAGVTQTPRYLIKTRGQQVTLSCSPISGHRSVSWYQQTPGQGLQFLFEYFSETQRNKGNFPGRFSGRQFSNSRSEMNVSTLELGDSALYLCASSTQGRTHNEQFFGPGTRLTVL.